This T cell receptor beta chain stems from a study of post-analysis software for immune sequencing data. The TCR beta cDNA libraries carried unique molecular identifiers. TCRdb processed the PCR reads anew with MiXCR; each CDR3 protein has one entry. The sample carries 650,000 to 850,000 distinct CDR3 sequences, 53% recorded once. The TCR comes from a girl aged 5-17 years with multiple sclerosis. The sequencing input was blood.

CDR3 amino acids: CASSLGVTTGANVLTF. DNA of the CDR3: TGCGCCAGCAGCTTGGGGGTGACAACTGGGGCCAACGTCCTGACTTTC. The rearrangement uses TRBV5-1 and TRBJ2-6; D not resolved. This CDR3 region has 16 residues. Looked up from germline, CDR1 is SGHRS and CDR2 is YFSETQ. Trimming removed 0 bases from V and 2 bases from J, with 9 bases in between.